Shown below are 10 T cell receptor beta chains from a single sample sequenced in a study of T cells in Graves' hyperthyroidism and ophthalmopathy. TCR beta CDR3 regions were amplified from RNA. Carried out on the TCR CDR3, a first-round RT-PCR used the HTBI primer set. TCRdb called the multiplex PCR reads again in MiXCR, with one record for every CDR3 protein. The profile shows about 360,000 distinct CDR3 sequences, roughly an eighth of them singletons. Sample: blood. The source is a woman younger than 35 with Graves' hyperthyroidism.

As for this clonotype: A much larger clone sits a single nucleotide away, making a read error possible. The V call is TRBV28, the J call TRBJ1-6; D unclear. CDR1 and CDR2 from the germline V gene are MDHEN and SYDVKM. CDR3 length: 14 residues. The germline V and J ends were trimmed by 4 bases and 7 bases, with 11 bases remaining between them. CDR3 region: CASSSVSENSPLHF. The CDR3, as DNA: TGTGCCAGCAGTTCAGTTTCAGAGAATTCACCCCTCCACTTT.

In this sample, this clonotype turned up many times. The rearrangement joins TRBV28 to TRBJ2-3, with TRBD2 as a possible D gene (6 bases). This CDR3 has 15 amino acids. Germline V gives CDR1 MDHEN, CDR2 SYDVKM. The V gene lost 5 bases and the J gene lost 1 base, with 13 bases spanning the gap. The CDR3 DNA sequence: TGTGCCAGCAGTCCCGGAGGGCCCGGCACAGATACGCAGTATTTT. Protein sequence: CASSPGGPGTDTQYF. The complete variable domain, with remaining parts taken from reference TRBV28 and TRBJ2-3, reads DVKVTQSSRYLVKRTGEKVFLECVQDMDHENMFWYRQDPGLGLRLIYFSYDVKMKEKGDIPEGYSVSREKKERFSLILESASTNQTSMYLCASSPGGPGTDTQYFGPGTRLTVL.

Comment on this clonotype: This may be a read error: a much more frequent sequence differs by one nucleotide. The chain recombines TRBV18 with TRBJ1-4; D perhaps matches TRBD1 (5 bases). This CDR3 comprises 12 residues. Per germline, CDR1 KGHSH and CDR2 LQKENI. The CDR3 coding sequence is TGTGCCTGCTCACTCACCAGGGATCTAACGTTTTTT. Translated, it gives CACSLTRDLTFF.

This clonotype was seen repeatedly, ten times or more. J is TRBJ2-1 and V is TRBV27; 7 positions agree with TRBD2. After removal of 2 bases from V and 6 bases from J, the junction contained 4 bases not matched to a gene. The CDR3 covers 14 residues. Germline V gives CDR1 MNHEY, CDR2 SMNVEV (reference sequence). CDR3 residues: CASSLRSGGNEQFF. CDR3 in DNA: TGTGCCAGCAGTTTAAGGTCGGGGGGCAATGAGCAGTTCTTC.

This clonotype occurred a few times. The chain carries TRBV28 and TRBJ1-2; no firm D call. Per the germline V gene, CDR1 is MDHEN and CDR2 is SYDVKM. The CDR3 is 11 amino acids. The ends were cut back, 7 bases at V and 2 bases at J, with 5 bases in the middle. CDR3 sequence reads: CASTKNYGYTF. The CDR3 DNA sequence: TGTGCCAGCACCAAGAACTATGGCTACACCTTC.

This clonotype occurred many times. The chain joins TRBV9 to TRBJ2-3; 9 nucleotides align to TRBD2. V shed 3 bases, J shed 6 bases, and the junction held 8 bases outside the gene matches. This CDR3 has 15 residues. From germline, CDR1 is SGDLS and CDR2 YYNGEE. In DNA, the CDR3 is TGTGCCAGCAGCGCCACTGGGACTAGCCTGGATACGCAGTATTTT. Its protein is CASSATGTSLDTQYF.

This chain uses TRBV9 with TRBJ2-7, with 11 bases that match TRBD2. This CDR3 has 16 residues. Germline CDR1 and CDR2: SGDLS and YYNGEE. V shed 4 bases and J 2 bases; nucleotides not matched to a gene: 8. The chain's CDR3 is CASSKSGTSGTYEQYF. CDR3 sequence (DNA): TGTGCCAGCAGCAAATCCGGGACTAGCGGCACCTACGAGCAGTACTTC. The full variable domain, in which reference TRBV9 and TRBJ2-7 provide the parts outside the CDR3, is DSGVTQTPKHLITATGQRVTLRCSPRSGDLSVYWYQQSLDQGLQFLIQYYNGEERAKGNILERFSAQQFPDLHSELNLSSLELGDSALYFCASSKSGTSGTYEQYFGPGTRLTVT.

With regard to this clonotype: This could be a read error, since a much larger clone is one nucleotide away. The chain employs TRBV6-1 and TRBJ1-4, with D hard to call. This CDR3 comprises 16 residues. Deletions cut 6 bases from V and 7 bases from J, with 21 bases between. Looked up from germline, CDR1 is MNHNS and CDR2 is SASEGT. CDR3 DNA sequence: TGTGCCAGCAGCCAGTCTAGACCGGAAGGTAGTGAAAAACTGTTTTTT. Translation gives CASSQSRPEGSEKLFF.

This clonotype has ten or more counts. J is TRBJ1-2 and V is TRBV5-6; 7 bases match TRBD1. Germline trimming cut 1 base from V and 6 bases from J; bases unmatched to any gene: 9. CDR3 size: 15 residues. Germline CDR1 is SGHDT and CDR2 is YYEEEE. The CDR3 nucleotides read TGTGCCAGCAGCTTGCCACAGGGGAATATCGATGGCTACACCTTC. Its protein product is CASSLPQGNIDGYTF.

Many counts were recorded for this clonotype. The CDR3 DNA sequence: TGCAGTGCTGGTTACAGGGAACATCAGCCCCAGCATTTT. Translated: CSAGYREHQPQHF. This sequence joins TRBV20-1 and TRBJ1-5; D is possibly TRBD1 (6 bases). V lost 5 bases and J 5 bases, leaving 13 bases between the germline ends. This CDR3 region has 13 residues. Germline V gives CDR1 DFQATT, CDR2 SNEGSKA (reference sequence).